This entry lists 4 T cell receptor beta chains sequenced from one sample in a study of shared clonotypes between healthy human individuals. Method: immunoSEQ multiplex PCR; TCRdb's copy keeps in-frame clones and lacks some. The sample has around 1.6 million clones; 95% to 99% are singletons. Material for sequencing was naive CD4+ T cells sorted from blood. Subset defined: CD45RA+ positively selected. These receptors were taken from a young man in good health.

The CDR3 protein is CASSFREAGANVLTF. CDR3 nucleotide sequence: TGCGCCAGCAGCTTCAGGGAGGCTGGGGCCAACGTCCTGACTTTC. The J gene is TRBJ2-6, the V gene TRBV5-1, with a possible D match to TRBD2 (6 bases). Trimming shortened V by 2 bases and J by 2 bases, and 8 bases separated the two germline ends. Per germline, CDR1 SGHRS and CDR2 YFSETQ. The CDR3 length is 15 residues.

The chain employs TRBV7-8 and TRBJ2-7, with D possibly being TRBD2 (7 bases). Germline loops: CDR1 SGHVS, CDR2 FQNEAQ. The CDR3 spans 15 residues. The ends were cut back, 1 base at V and 2 bases at J, with 12 bases in the middle. CDR3 residues: CASSLVRGGTYEQYF. In DNA form, the CDR3 reads TGTGCCAGCAGCTTAGTTAGGGGGGGAACCTACGAGCAGTACTTC.

The chain has TRBV7-8 and TRBJ2-2; TRBD2 aligns across 8 bases. The CDR3 extends over 18 amino acids. The junction had 11 bases not matched to a gene; V was cut back by 2 bases and J by 3 bases. Germline V gene lookup returns CDR1 SGHVS and CDR2 FQNEAQ. The CDR3 loop reads CASSLILADSRYTGELFF. CDR3 bases: TGTGCCAGCAGCTTAATACTAGCGGATAGTCGGTACACCGGGGAGCTGTTTTTT.

The J gene is TRBJ2-5, the V gene TRBV5-1; a weak D match, TRBD1 (6 bases). There are 18 residues in the CDR3. The germline V and J ends were trimmed by 4 bases and 1 base, with 23 bases remaining between them. In germline, CDR1 is SGHRS, CDR2 YFSETQ. CDR3 residues: CASSPRGQTSFIQETQYF. CDR3 coding DNA: TGCGCCAGCAGCCCCCGTGGACAGACTTCCTTTATCCAAGAGACCCAGTACTTC.